These T cell receptor beta chains were read from a single sample in a study of shared clonotypes between healthy human individuals. Clones were read by immunoSEQ multiplex PCR, and TCRdb kept only the in-frame ones, dropping some. Of 2 million to 3 million clones in the sample, 93% were seen once. What was sequenced was naive CD4+ T cells from PBMCs. All receptors derive from a man younger than 35 in good health. Some clones in this sample may be carry-over from other donors' samples. Each CDR3 is given with its conserved first and last residue. The D gene is left open where the match is weak. The listing skips clone size in some rows; elsewhere it reads once, few, many or a size class.

J | V | size | D | DNA | CDR3
TRBJ1-1 | TRBV6-1 | once | TRBD1 | TGTGCCAGCACCCGGACAGGGGGCATGAACACTGAAGCTTTCTTT | CASTRTGGMNTEAFF
TRBJ2-2 | TRBV6-5 | - | - | TGTGCCAGCAACTCCCAGGGTAAATCCACCGGGGAGCTGTTTTTT | CASNSQGKSTGELFF
TRBJ2-1 | TRBV5-1 | - | TRBD2 | TGCGCCAGCAGCTTGGATGCAGCGGGGGGCTACAATGAGCAGTTCTTC | CASSLDAAGGYNEQFF
TRBJ2-7 | TRBV11-3 | - | TRBD1 | TGTGCCAGCAGCTTAGGCCACAGGGGGACCAGCTCCTACGAGCAGTACTTC | CASSLGHRGTSSYEQYF
TRBJ2-3 | TRBV9 | - | - | TGTGCCAGCAGCGTAGGGGTCGGGATAGCAACAGATACGCAGTATTTT | CASSVGVGIATDTQYF
TRBJ2-5 | TRBV28 | - | - | TGTGCCAGCAGTACCACGGGGGCGGGTGAGACCCAGTACTTC | CASSTTGAGETQYF
TRBJ2-7 | TRBV19 | - | TRBD1 | TGTGCCAGTAGTGCCCGGGACAGGGTTTACGAGCAGTACTTC | CASSARDRVYEQYF
TRBJ1-3 | TRBV4-2 | - | - | TGTGCCAGCAGCCCCACCGGGAACTCTGGAAACACCATATATTTT | CASSPTGNSGNTIYF
TRBJ2-1 | TRBV5-1 | - | TRBD2 | TGCGCCAGCAGCGTGGGAGCGGGACTCAATGAGCAGTTCTTC | CASSVGAGLNEQFF
TRBJ1-1 | TRBV28 | - | - | TGTGCCAGCAGGGGGCCAAACACTGAAGCTTTCTTT | CASRGPNTEAFF
TRBJ1-1 | TRBV7-3 | - | - | TGTGCCAGCAGCTTGACCAGGGACACTGAAGCTTTCTTT | CASSLTRDTEAFF
TRBJ2-3 | TRBV7-2 | - | TRBD2 | TGTGCCAGCAGCTTAGAAAGGCTAGCGGGTTGGTATTTT | CASSLERLAGWYF
TRBJ2-1 | TRBV4-3 | once | - | TGCGCCAGCAGCCAAGATCTAGAGCTGCGACAAACTCGGGTACGGGAGCAGTTCTTC | CASSQDLELRQTRVREQFF
TRBJ2-5 | TRBV7-2 | - | - | TGTGCCAGCAGCTTAGGGATGGGGCCAGAGACCCAGTACTTC | CASSLGMGPETQYF
TRBJ2-1 | TRBV18 | - | TRBD2 | TGTGCCAGCTCACCAACTAGCGGGAGGGCGTATGAGCAGTTCTTC | CASSPTSGRAYEQFF
TRBJ2-7 | TRBV4-1 | - | TRBD1 | TGCGCCAGCAGCCAACCCGGGACAGGGGGGTACGAGCAGTACTTC | CASSQPGTGGYEQYF
TRBJ2-3 | TRBV2 | - | - | TGTGCCAGCAGTTTGGACGGGGGTAGCACAGATACGCAGTATTTT | CASSLDGGSTDTQYF
TRBJ2-1 | TRBV19 | - | TRBD1 | TGTGCCAGTAGTATTTTTACAGGGGGCAATGAGCAGTTCTTC | CASSIFTGGNEQFF
TRBJ2-7 | TRBV27 | - | - | TGTGCCAGCAGCAAAAATCGAGACCCGCTCTACGAGCAGTACTTC | CASSKNRDPLYEQYF
TRBJ2-3 | TRBV27 | - | TRBD2 | TGTGCCAGCAGTTTTCTAGCGGGAGTGCCCACAGATACGCAGTATTTT | CASSFLAGVPTDTQYF
TRBJ2-7 | TRBV5-4 | - | TRBD2 | TGTGCCAGCAGCCAAGAAGTAAATAGCGGGAGGTTACCCCACGAGCAGTACTTC | CASSQEVNSGRLPHEQYF
TRBJ2-7 | TRBV7-9 | - | - | TGTGCCAGCAGCTTGGCAGCGGGCGGCGAGCAGTACTTC | CASSLAAGGEQYF
TRBJ2-3 | TRBV7-9 | - | - | TGTGCCAGCAGCTTAATAACTCTTAGCACAGATACGCAGTATTTT | CASSLITLSTDTQYF
TRBJ2-1 | TRBV5-4 | - | - | TGTGCCAGCTCCTTGGGCCCGAGCTCCTACAATGAGCAGTTCTTC | CASSLGPSSYNEQFF
TRBJ1-2 | TRBV2 | - | TRBD1 | TGTGCCAGCAGCGGACAGGTGGCCTATGGCTACACCTTC | CASSGQVAYGYTF
TRBJ2-5 | TRBV14 | - | - | TGTGCCAGCAGCCAAGACAGGGGTCCTTTCGAGACCCAGTACTTC | CASSQDRGPFETQYF
TRBJ2-2 | TRBV6-1 | - | - | TGTGCCAGCGTGGGAACGAACACCGGGGAGCTGTTTTTT | CASVGTNTGELFF
TRBJ2-7 | TRBV5-5 | - | - | TGTGCCAGCAGCCGGGACTTGTTCTCTAGGGAGCAGTACTTC | CASSRDLFSREQYF
TRBJ2-2 | TRBV30 | - | - | TGTGCCTGGACCGCGCTTTTGGGGGAGTATAGCACCGGGGAGCTGTTTTTT | CAWTALLGEYSTGELFF
TRBJ2-3 | TRBV9 | - | TRBD2 | TGTGCCAGCAGCGGGGGGAGCGGGGGAAGCACAGATACGCAGTATTTT | CASSGGSGGSTDTQYF
TRBJ2-1 | TRBV7-6 | - | TRBD2 | TGTGCCAGCAGCCCGGGACTAGCGGGAGAAAATGAGCAGTTCTTC | CASSPGLAGENEQFF
TRBJ1-5 | TRBV4-1 | - | - | TGCGCCAGCAGCCAAGAATATGCTCAGCCCCAGCATTTT | CASSQEYAQPQHF
TRBJ2-7 | TRBV7-2 | - | - | TGTGCCAGCGGGACTGCCTACGAGCAGTACTTC | CASGTAYEQYF
TRBJ1-4 | TRBV6-1 | - | - | TGTGCCAGCAGTTCAGGGACGGGCGTTGAAAAACTGTTTTTT | CASSSGTGVEKLFF
TRBJ2-3 | TRBV10-3 | - | - | TGTGCCATCAGTGAGTGGGACCTTTCGAGGGATACGCAGTATTTT | CAISEWDLSRDTQYF
TRBJ1-2 | TRBV28 | - | - | TGTGCCAGCAGCTTCCTTGAGGGGACCAGTGGCTACACCTTC | CASSFLEGTSGYTF
TRBJ2-1 | TRBV18 | - | - | TGTGCCAGCTCACCTCAATCCTACAATGAGCAGTTCTTC | CASSPQSYNEQFF
TRBJ2-5 | TRBV28 | - | TRBD2 | TGTGCCAGCAGTTTAGTAGCGGGTGGGCAAGAGACCCAGTACTTC | CASSLVAGGQETQYF
TRBJ2-7 | TRBV5-6 | - | - | TGTGCCAGCAGCCTGGGACTTCCAAACTACGAGCAGTACTTC | CASSLGLPNYEQYF
TRBJ2-7 | TRBV5-1 | - | TRBD2 | TGCGCCAGCAGCTTGGGACTAGCGGGAGTGCCTTCCTACGAGCAGTACTTC | CASSLGLAGVPSYEQYF
TRBJ1-2 | TRBV28 | once | - | TGTGCCAGCAAAGGGTCCGCCACTGCTAACTATGGCTACACCTTC | CASKGSATANYGYTF
TRBJ2-7 | TRBV6-5 | once | TRBD1 | TGTGCCAGCACGCCCCGGACAGGATCTTGGGAGCAGTACTTC | CASTPRTGSWEQYF
TRBJ2-2 | TRBV5-1 | - | TRBD2 | TGCGCCAGCAGCTTGCCAACTAGCGGTGCGAACACCGGGGAGCTGTTTTTT | CASSLPTSGANTGELFF
TRBJ2-7 | TRBV5-8 | - | TRBD1 | TGTGCCAGCAGAAGGGAGGGACAGGGGGCCTACGAGCAGTACTTC | CASRREGQGAYEQYF
TRBJ1-4 | TRBV11-2 | - | - | TGTGCCAGCAGCTTAGTTGGGGCTGCAACTAATGAAAAACTGTTTTTT | CASSLVGAATNEKLFF
TRBJ1-2 | TRBV27 | - | - | TGTGCCAGCAGTTTTCGCCCCCCAAGACGGAATAACTATGGCTACACCTTC | CASSFRPPRRNNYGYTF
TRBJ2-2 | TRBV5-1 | - | TRBD1 | TGCGCCAGCAGCGGACAGGGACAGGGGGCTGCCGGGGAGCTGTTTTTT | CASSGQGQGAAGELFF
TRBJ2-2 | TRBV30 | - | - | TGTGCCTGGAGTTCAGGGGTCATTTCAACCGGGGAGCTGTTTTTT | CAWSSGVISTGELFF